This T cell receptor (beta chain) came from a study of blood T cells in healthy people across ages (dated by TCRdb to about 2015). In terms of the full investigation: In model experiments, template switching captured about one uniquely barcoded TCR beta cDNA molecule for every two T cells. To avoid experimental bias, donors of different ages were randomly spread across the sequencing lanes. Four age groups were formed from the donors: young (average approximately 15 years), middle-aged (approximately 40), aged (roughly 56) and long-lived (roughly 81). Using the same blood draw, the study looked at two additional independent replicas of 1 million unique cDNA reads for two donors, one aged 18 to 30 and the other aged 80 or older. Age-related changes in TCR beta repertoire diversity were measured in the study by deep sequencing normalized with unique cDNA molecular identifiers.

The junction shows trimming of 3 bases on V and 5 bases on J, plus 14 bases between the germline ends. Measured from the cysteine to the phenylalanine, the CDR3 is 15 residues long. Only CDR3 DNA remains: 45 bases, in frame from the first base. From a lookup of the germline V gene, CDR1 and CDR2 are SGHAT and FQNNGV. On the study overall, not on this receptor specifically: There was a strong correlation between observed TCR beta diversity and the percentage of naive T cells measured by flow cytometry. Compared with the aged group, more naive CD4+ T cells, fewer expanded clones and increased TCR diversity were shown by the long-lived group, suggesting age selection. Observed TCR beta diversity per million T cells fell roughly linearly with age, and a significant reduction was already apparent by age about 36. Estimates of total diversity from one million sequenced T cells were regarded as lower bounds and underestimates. Because the CMV infection status of the donors was unknown, age-related changes in expanded clonotypes may potentially have been confounded. Bulk unsorted PBMC profiling prevented conclusive comparison of naive and antigen-experienced compartments.

The roughly 39 donors, aged about 6 to 95 years, were systemically healthy Caucasian individuals from Russia. Each donor gave ten milliliters of peripheral blood, collected into EDTA-treated Vacutainer tubes. Ficoll-Paque density-gradient centrifugation was used to isolate PBMCs, with at least 7 million obtained per sample. Total RNA, at least 5.5 micrograms per sample, was extracted from PBMCs with Trizol reagent. For every donor, flow cytometry on a PBMC aliquot measured the percentage of naive CD45RAhigh/CD27high T cells. This clonotype has a count of ten or more. The clone's antigen remains unknown. There are no base qualities to consult, and no much larger clone falls within one base. Receptor amplification or capture employed 5' RACE. The instrument was an Illumina HiSeq 2500. A second PCR of roughly 7 to 11 cycles was performed with a sample-barcoded 5' primer and a J-beta primer mix. A unique molecular identifier was introduced onto each TCR beta cDNA molecule by a template-switch 5' adaptor carrying 12 random nucleotides. Each sample yielded at least 3 million CDR3-containing paired-end reads. First-strand cDNA synthesis was performed from all RNA using the Mint cDNA synthesis kit, with priming by a TRBC-specific oligonucleotide. Following uracil-DNA glycosylase treatment, all cDNA underwent a first 18-cycle PCR with the universal primers M1SS and BC2_uni_R. Per the original workflow: Normalization of each sample was performed by random selection of 1 million high-quality reads, each carrying a distinct molecular identifier. Instead of being binned into consensus sequences, reads that shared molecular identifiers were thrown out. MiTCR, with a Q25 quality threshold and the strictest error-elimination algorithm, was used for CDR3 identification, clonotype clustering and error correction. A nonparametric unseen species model using Euler transformation provided a lower-bound estimate of total TCR beta diversity. TCRdb applied fastp at Q25 and MiXCR to the public reads, then kept only in-frame beta chains. Each entry is one CDR3 protein sequence, shown with its most common DNA and genes. The V and J calls come from TCRdb's annotation, not from the publication. This sample is represented by hundreds of thousands of distinct CDR3 sequences; about 32% of them were singletons. The top ten clones comprise over 15% of the sample.

Sequenced input: blood. The sequence was collected from a woman of 80 years or more in good health. Donor details come from another sample of the same person, matched by shared clones. The V and J genes are TRBV11-2 and TRBJ2-1, with a weak D call of TRBD2 (6 bases match). Here the CDR3 is given as CASSFQAGYHNEQFF. The bases read TGTGCCAGCAGCTTTCAAGCGGGCTACCACAATGAGCAGTTCTTC.